The clone carrying this TCR beta chain was recorded many times. Patients newly diagnosed with hyperthyroidism, under 2 months' duration, were aged 18 to 65, the study reports. Certain patients, namely those with other autoimmune diseases, uncontrolled infections, pregnancy or lactation, were excluded. PBMCs stemmed from around 10 ml of fresh peripheral blood. The source of the sample is a study of Graves' ophthalmopathy and Graves' hyperthyroidism. RNA transcripts were the template, and TCR beta CDR3 regions were amplified from them. The workflow started with a first-round RT-PCR run with HTBI primers and then moved on to a second-round multiplex PCR. One entry per CDR3 protein results from TCRdb running MiXCR on the multiplex PCR reads. The sample yields just over 600,000 distinct CDR3 sequences, approximately 21% seen once. The germline gives CDR1 DFQATT, CDR2 SNEGSKA (reference sequence). Trimming took 6 bases from V and 2 from J; bases not matched to a gene: 10. The CDR3 runs to 14 residues.

The sample taken for sequencing was peripheral blood. The receptor comes from a woman aged 18-29 years with stable Graves' hyperthyroidism. Some clones in this sample may be carry-over from other donors' samples. The genes are TRBV20-1 and TRBJ2-7; 7 bases are a match to TRBD1. In nucleotides, the CDR3 is TGCAGTGCAATAAACCGGGACAGCGCCTACGAGCAGTACTTC. Translated: CSAINRDSAYEQYF.